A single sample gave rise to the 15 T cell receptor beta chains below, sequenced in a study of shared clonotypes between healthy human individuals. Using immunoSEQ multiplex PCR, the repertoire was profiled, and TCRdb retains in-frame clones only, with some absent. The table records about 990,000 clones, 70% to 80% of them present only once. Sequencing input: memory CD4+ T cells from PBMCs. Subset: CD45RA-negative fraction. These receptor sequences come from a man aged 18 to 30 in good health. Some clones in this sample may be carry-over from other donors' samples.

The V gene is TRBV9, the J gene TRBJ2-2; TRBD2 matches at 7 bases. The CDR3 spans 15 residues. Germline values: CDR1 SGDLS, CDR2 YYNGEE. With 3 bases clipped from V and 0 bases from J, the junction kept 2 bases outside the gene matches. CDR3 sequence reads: CASSAGGTNTGELFF. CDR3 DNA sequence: TGTGCCAGCAGCGCGGGAGGCACGAACACCGGGGAGCTGTTTTTT.

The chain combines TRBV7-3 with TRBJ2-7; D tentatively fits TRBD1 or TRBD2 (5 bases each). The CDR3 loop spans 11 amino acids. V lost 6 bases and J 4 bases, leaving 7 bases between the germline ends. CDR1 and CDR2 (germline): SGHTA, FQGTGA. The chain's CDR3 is CASRRGYEQYF. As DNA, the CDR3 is TGTGCCAGCAGGAGGGGATACGAGCAGTACTTC.

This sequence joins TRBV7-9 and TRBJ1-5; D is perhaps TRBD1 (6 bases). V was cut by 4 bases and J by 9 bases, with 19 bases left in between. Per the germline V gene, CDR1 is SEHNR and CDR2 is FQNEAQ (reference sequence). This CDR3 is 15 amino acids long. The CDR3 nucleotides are TGTGCCAGCAGCTCGGCAGAGGGGGGCCTTCGGCCCCAGCATTTT. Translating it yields CASSSAEGGLRPQHF.

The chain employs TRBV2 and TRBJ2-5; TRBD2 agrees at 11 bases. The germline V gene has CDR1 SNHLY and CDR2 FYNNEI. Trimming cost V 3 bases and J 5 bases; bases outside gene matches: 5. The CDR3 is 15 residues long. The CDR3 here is CASSDTSGRRETQYF. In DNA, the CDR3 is TGTGCCAGCAGTGATACTAGCGGGAGACGTGAGACCCAGTACTTC.

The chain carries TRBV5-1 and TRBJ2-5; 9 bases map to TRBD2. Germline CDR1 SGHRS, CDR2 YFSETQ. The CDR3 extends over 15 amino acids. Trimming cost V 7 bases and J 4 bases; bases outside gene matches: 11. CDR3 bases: TGCGCCAGCTGCTCGCTAGCGGGAACGGGAGAGACCCAGTACTTC. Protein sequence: CASCSLAGTGETQYF.

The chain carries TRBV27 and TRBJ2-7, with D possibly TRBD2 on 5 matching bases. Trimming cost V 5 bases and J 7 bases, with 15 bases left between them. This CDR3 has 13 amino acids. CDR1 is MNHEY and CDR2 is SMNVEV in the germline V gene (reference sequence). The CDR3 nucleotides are TGTGCCAGCAGTAGCGGAAGGCCGCGGGAGCAGTACTTC. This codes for CASSSGRPREQYF.

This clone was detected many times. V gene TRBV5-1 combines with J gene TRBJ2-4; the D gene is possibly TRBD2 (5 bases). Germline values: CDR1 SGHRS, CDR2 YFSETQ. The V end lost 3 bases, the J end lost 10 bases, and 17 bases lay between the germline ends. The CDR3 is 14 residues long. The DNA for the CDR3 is TGCGCCAGCAGCTCTCCCAAGGATACGGGAATTCAGTACTTC. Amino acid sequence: CASSSPKDTGIQYF.

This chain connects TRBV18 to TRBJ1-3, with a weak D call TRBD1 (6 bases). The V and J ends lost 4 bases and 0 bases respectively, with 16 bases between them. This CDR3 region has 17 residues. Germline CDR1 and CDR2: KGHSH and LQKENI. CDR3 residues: CASSLRQEASSGNTIYF. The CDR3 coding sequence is TGTGCCAGCTCACTCAGACAGGAGGCCTCCTCTGGAAACACCATATATTTT. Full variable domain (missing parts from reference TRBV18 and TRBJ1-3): NAGVMQNPRHLVRRRGQEARLRCSPMKGHSHVYWYRQLPEEGLKFMVYLQKENIIDESGMPKERFSAEFPKEGPSILRIQQVVRGDSAAYFCASSLRQEASSGNTIYFGEGSWLTVV.

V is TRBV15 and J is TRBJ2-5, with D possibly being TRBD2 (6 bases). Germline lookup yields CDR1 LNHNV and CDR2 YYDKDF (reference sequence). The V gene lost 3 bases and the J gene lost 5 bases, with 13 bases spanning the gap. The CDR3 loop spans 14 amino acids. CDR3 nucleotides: TGTGCCACCAGCAGTGTAGACCGGGGGGAGACCCAGTACTTC. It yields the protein CATSSVDRGETQYF.

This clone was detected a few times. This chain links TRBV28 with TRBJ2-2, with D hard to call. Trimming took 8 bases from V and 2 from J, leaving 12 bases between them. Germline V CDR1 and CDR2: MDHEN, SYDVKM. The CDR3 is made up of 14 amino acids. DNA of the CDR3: TGTGCCAGCCTCCGGACGCCCAACACCGGGGAGCTGTTTTTT. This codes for CASLRTPNTGELFF.

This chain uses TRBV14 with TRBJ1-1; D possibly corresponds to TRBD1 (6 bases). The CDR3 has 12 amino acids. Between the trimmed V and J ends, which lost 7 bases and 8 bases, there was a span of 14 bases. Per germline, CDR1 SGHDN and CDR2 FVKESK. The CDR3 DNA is TGTGCCAGCACAGGGGCCACTGACGAAGCTTTCTTT. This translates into CASTGATDEAFF.

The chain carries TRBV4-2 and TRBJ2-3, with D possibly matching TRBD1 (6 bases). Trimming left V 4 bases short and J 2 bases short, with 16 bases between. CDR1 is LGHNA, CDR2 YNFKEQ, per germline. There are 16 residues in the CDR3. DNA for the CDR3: TGTGCCAGCAGCCTTACGGTTCTGGGACACACAGATACGCAGTATTTT. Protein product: CASSLTVLGHTDTQYF.

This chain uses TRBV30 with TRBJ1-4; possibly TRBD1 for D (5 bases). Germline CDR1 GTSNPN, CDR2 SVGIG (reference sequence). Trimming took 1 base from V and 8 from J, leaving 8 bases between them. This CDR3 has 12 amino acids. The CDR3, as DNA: TGTGCCTGGAGTGAGGGGCCCGAAAAACTGTTTTTT. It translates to CAWSEGPEKLFF.

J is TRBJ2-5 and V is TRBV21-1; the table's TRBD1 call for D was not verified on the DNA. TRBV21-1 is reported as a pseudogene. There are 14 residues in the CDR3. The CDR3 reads CASNHHRGGETQYF. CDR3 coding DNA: TGTGCCAGCAACCACCACAGGGGTGGAGAGACCCAGTACTTC.

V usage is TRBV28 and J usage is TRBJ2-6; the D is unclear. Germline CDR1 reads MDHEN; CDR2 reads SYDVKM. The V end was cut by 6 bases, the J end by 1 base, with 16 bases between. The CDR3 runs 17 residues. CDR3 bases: TGTGCCAGCAGATCCCCCTCCCAAAGGTCTGGGGCCAACGTCCTGACTTTC. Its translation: CASRSPSQRSGANVLTF.